This is a list of T cell receptor beta chains from one sample in a study of Graves' ophthalmopathy and Graves' hyperthyroidism. TCRdb fed the multiplex PCR reads into MiXCR, producing one record per CDR3 protein. The sample includes 650,000 to 900,000 distinct CDR3 sequences, 40% of them seen just once. Sequencing input: peripheral blood. Source of these receptors: an adult man with Graves' ophthalmopathy. CDR3s include the opening cysteine and the closing phenylalanine or tryptophan. D genes are given only for firm matches. Clone size is not always given. Where it is, it says once, few, many or a class for expanded clones.

D	J	V	size	length	DNA	CDR3
.	TRBJ1-2	TRBV25-1	.	14	TGTGCCTGCAGTGCCAGGGACACTAACTATGGCTACACCTTC	CACSARDTNYGYTF
TRBD1	TRBJ1-1	TRBV20-1	few	11	TGCAGTGCTAGGGGACAGGAGGAGACTTTCTTT	CSARGQEETFF
TRBD1	TRBJ1-1	TRBV12-3/TRBV12-4	many	14	TGTGCCAGCAGTTCCTGGACAGGGGGCACTGAAGCTTTCTTT	CASSSWTGGTEAFF
TRBD1	TRBJ2-7	TRBV29-1	.	13	TGCAGCACTACCGGGACAGGGATCCACGAGCAGTACTTC	CSTTGTGIHEQYF
.	TRBJ2-5	TRBV30	.	15	TGTGCCTGGAGTGTTCCGGCCCTTCAGGAAGAGACCCAGTACTTC	CAWSVPALQEETQYF
.	TRBJ1-2	TRBV4-3	.	15	TGCGCCAGCAGCCAAGACGGGAACACGGGGGGAGGCTACACCTTC	CASSQDGNTGGGYTF
.	TRBJ2-2	TRBV25-1	.	12	TGTGCCCTGGACCTTGACACCGGGGAGCTGTTTTTT	CALDLDTGELFF
TRBD1	TRBJ1-4	TRBV19	.	15	TGTGCCAGTGTCCGCCGGGGACAGGGGATTGAAAAACTGTTTTTT	CASVRRGQGIEKLFF
.	TRBJ2-6	TRBV7-2	.	17	TGCGCCAGCAGCCAAGACCTACAGGGTCGGGGGGCCAACGTCCTGACTTTC	CASSQDLQGRGANVLTF
.	TRBJ2-1	TRBV2	.	13	TGTGCCAGCAGTGTTACACAGGGATCTGGGCAGTTCTTC	CASSVTQGSGQFF
.	TRBJ2-3	TRBV15	.	13	TGTGCCACCAGCAAAACTAGCACAGATACGCAGTATTTT	CATSKTSTDTQYF
.	TRBJ1-1	TRBV14	.	13	TGTGCCAGCAGTCCGGGACGGAGGATTGCTGCTTTCTTT	CASSPGRRIAAFF
.	TRBJ1-1	TRBV25-1	.	14	TGTGCCAGCAACGTGGACGGAGTGAACACTGAAGCTTTCTTT	CASNVDGVNTEAFF
TRBD1	TRBJ2-3	TRBV10-2	.	15	TGCGCCAGCAAGGACAGGGGCTTCTACACAGATACGCAGTATTTT	CASKDRGFYTDTQYF
TRBD2	TRBJ2-3	TRBV20-1	.	18	TGCAGTGCCCTCTTCGGTAGCGGGAGGGCCGGGGGGACAGATACGCAGTATTTT	CSALFGSGRAGGTDTQYF
TRBD2	TRBJ2-7	TRBV7-9	few	17	TGTGCCAGCAGCCTCCTAACCAGCGGGGGCTTTGTTTACGAGCAGTACTTC	CASSLLTSGGFVYEQYF
TRBD2	TRBJ2-2	TRBV7-9	.	15	TGTGCCAGCAGCTTAGTGCTAGCGGGCACCGGGGAGCTGTTTTTT	CASSLVLAGTGELFF
.	TRBJ1-1	TRBV7-2	.	15	TGTGCCAGCAGCCCTAGGCGACAAGGTCCATCTGAAGCTTTCTTT	CASSPRRQGPSEAFF
.	TRBJ1-5	TRBV11-2	many	15	TGTGCCAGCAGCGTCGGGACCGATAGCAATCAGCCCCAGCATTTT	CASSVGTDSNQPQHF
.	TRBJ1-1	TRBV7-6	.	12	TGTGCCAGCAGCCCCCGCCTGGCCGAAGCTTTCTTT	CASSPRLAEAFF
TRBD1	TRBJ2-2	TRBV7-8	.	15	TGTGCCAGCAGCTTACGAGGGGGCAACACCGGGGAGCTGTTTTTT	CASSLRGGNTGELFF
.	TRBJ1-1	TRBV14	.	16	TGTGCCAGCAGCCAAGTGAGAGGACGAATGAACACTGAAGCTTTCTTT	CASSQVRGRMNTEAFF
.	TRBJ1-5	TRBV20-1	few	12	TGCAGTGCTAGTGGGGGGAATCAGCCCCAGCATTTT	CSASGGNQPQHF
TRBD1	TRBJ1-2	TRBV10-3	.	18	TGTGCCATCAGTACTCCGCCGGGACAGGGGGCAACGAACTATGGCTACACCTTC	CAISTPPGQGATNYGYTF
.	TRBJ1-1	TRBV9	few	14	TGTACCAGCAGCGTGGGGACGGCAAGCGCTGAAGCTTTCTTT	CTSSVGTASAEAFF
TRBD2	TRBJ2-7	TRBV7-2	many	17	TGTGCCAGCAGCCCACGTCGGCGCGGGAGCGGCGGGTACGAGCAGTACTTC	CASSPRRRGSGGYEQYF
TRBD1	TRBJ1-5	TRBV7-2	few	15	TGTGCCAGCAGCATTTATACAGGGGGCGTTCAGCCCCAGCATTTT	CASSIYTGGVQPQHF
.	TRBJ1-5	TRBV6-1	.	11	TGTGCCAGCAGTCCTCGGGGGGCCCAGCATTTT	CASSPRGAQHF
.	TRBJ1-5	TRBV4-1	many	14	TGCGCCAGCAGCCTCCGGACGGGCAATCAGCCCCAGCATTTT	CASSLRTGNQPQHF
.	TRBJ2-7	TRBV2	many	15	TGTGCCAGCACCCCTGAAAGAGCCAAGTCCTACGAGCAGTACTTC	CASTPERAKSYEQYF
.	TRBJ2-2	TRBV12-3/TRBV12-4	few	15	TGTGCCAGCAGTTTACAGAACTCGAACACCGGGGAGCTGTTTTTT	CASSLQNSNTGELFF
TRBD1	TRBJ2-6	TRBV4-3	.	17	TGCGCCAGCAGCCGGAGCAGACAGGGGGACGGGGCCAACGTCCTGACTTTC	CASSRSRQGDGANVLTF
TRBD1	TRBJ2-7	TRBV6-6	few	14	TGTGCCAGCAACCTTCTCAGGGACAGTCTCGAGCAGTACTTC	CASNLLRDSLEQYF
.	TRBJ2-7	TRBV6-5	few	12	TGTGCCAGCAGTCCGGGACGGAACGAGCAGTACTTC	CASSPGRNEQYF
.	TRBJ2-5	TRBV5-1	few	14	TGCGCCAGCAGACCCCAGGGTAGCTCGGAGACCCAGTACTTC	CASRPQGSSETQYF
TRBD1	TRBJ1-2	TRBV12-3/TRBV12-4	.	14	TGTGCCAGCAGTTACTCAGGGGGCGCAGATGGCTACACCTTC	CASSYSGGADGYTF
.	TRBJ1-2	TRBV7-2	.	13	TGTGCCAGCAGCCCTGGACATCGGAATGGCTACACCTTC	CASSPGHRNGYTF
.	TRBJ2-7	TRBV7-2	few	14	TGTGCCAGCAGCTTATCAGGGGTAAACTACGAGCAGTACTTC	CASSLSGVNYEQYF
.	TRBJ1-5	TRBV11-3	.	16	TGTGCCAGCAGCTTAGATCGGGCCCACGGCAATCAGCCCCAGCATTTT	CASSLDRAHGNQPQHF
TRBD1	TRBJ2-7	TRBV4-3	few	16	TGCGCCAGCAGCCAAGATCGGGACAGCCACTCCTACGAGCAGTACTTC	CASSQDRDSHSYEQYF
.	TRBJ2-7	TRBV5-1	many	13	TGCGCCAGCAGCTTGGGGGACATCTACGAGCAGTACTTC	CASSLGDIYEQYF
.	TRBJ1-4	TRBV7-9	many	15	TGTGCCAGCACCTTAGACGGGGGACTCGGTGAAAAACTGTTTTTT	CASTLDGGLGEKLFF
TRBD1	TRBJ2-5	TRBV24-1	.	17	TGTGCCACCAGTGATTCCGGGACAGGGGGCGGTCAAGAGACCCAGTACTTC	CATSDSGTGGGQETQYF
.	TRBJ1-6	TRBV7-9	.	15	TGTGCCAGCAGTCCCCGCCTTGGCTATAATTCACCCCTCCACTTT	CASSPRLGYNSPLHF
.	TRBJ1-3	TRBV12-3/TRBV12-4	few	15	TGTGCCAGCAGCCCGTTTTGGCGAGATGGAAACACCATATATTTT	CASSPFWRDGNTIYF
.	TRBJ1-1	TRBV6-2/TRBV6-3	once	10	TGTGCCAGCTGGTGGGACGAAGCTTTCTTT	CASWWDEAFF
.	TRBJ2-6	TRBV10-3	.	15	TGTGCCACCGGGGGACAGAACTATGGGGCCAACGTCCTGACTTTC	CATGGQNYGANVLTF
.	TRBJ1-3	TRBV7-9	.	15	TGTGCCAGCAGTTCCCGGGACAACTCTGGAAACACCATATATTTT	CASSSRDNSGNTIYF
TRBD2	TRBJ2-5	TRBV4-1	.	17	TGCGCCAGCAGCCAAGCGTTTCGGGAGGGCCGGGAAGAGACCCAGTACTTC	CASSQAFREGREETQYF
.	TRBJ1-2	TRBV15	many	17	TGTGCCACCAGCAGAGATGGCTCGGGGGTACCATACTATGGCTACACCTTC	CATSRDGSGVPYYGYTF
TRBD1	TRBJ2-7	TRBV7-2	.	14	TGTGCCAGCAGCTTGGTAGGGGGCTATAACGAGCAGTACTTC	CASSLVGGYNEQYF
TRBD2	TRBJ2-5	TRBV20-1	few	14	TGCAGTGCTACGGGGGGAACGGCGCAAGAGACCCAGTACTTC	CSATGGTAQETQYF
.	TRBJ2-5	TRBV11-2	.	13	TGTGCCAGCAGCCCAAGACAGTGGGGGACCCAGTACTTC	CASSPRQWGTQYF
.	TRBJ2-2	TRBV19	.	16	TGTGCCAGTAGTACCCGGGACACCCGCCGCACCGGGGAGCTGTTTTTT	CASSTRDTRRTGELFF
.	TRBJ2-5	TRBV9	.	15	TGTGCCAGCAGTTACGGCAGGGACCTAGGGGAGACCCAGTACTTC	CASSYGRDLGETQYF
.	TRBJ1-5	TRBV29-1	few	16	TGCAGCGTTCAGGGCAGGGTTCAGAGCCTGAATCAGCCCCAGCATTTT	CSVQGRVQSLNQPQHF
.	TRBJ1-3	TRBV10-3	.	12	TGTGCCATCAGTGATTGGGTGAACACCATATATTTT	CAISDWVNTIYF